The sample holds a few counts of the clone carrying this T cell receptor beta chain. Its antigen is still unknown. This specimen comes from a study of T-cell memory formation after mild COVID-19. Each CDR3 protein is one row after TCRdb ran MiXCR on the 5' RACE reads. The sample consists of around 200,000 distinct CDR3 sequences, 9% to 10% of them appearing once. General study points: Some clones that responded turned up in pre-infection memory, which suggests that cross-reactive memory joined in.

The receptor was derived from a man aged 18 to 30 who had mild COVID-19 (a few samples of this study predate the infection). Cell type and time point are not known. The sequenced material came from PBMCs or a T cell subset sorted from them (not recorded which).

The CDR3 region has the DNA TGCGCCAGCAGCTTGGAACAGTCCTGGGGGACCGGGGAGCTGTTTTTT. Amino acids: CASSLEQSWGTGELFF. This chain joins TRBV5-1 and TRBJ2-2; perhaps D is TRBD1 or TRBD2 (5 bases each). The CDR3 totals 16 residues. CDR1 and CDR2 from the germline V gene are SGHRS and YFSETQ. Trimming cost V 0 bases and J 5 bases, with 14 bases left between them.